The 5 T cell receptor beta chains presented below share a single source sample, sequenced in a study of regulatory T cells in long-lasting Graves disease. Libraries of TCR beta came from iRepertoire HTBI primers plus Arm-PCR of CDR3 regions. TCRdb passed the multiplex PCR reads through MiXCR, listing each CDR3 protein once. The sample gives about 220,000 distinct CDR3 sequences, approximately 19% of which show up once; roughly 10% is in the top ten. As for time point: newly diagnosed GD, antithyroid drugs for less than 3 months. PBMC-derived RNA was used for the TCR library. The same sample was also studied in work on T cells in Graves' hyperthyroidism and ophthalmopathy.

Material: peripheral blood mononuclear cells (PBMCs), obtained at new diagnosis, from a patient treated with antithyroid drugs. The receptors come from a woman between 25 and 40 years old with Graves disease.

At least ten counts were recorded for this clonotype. CDR3 nucleotides: TGTGCCAGCAGCGTAGACGGGAATAGCAATCAGCCCCAGCATTTT. This translates into CASSVDGNSNQPQHF. The J gene is TRBJ1-5, the V gene TRBV9; D unresolved. The CDR3 consists of 15 residues. Germline CDR1 SGDLS, CDR2 YYNGEE. Trimming cost V 0 bases and J 0 bases, with 7 bases left between them.

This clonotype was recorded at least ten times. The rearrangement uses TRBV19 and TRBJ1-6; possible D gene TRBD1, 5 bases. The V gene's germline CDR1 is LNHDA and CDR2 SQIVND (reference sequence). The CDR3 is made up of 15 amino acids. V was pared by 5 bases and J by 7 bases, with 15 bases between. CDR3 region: CASSSPRDGNSPLHF. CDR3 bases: TGTGCCAGTAGTTCTCCCCGGGACGGGAATTCACCCCTCCACTTT.

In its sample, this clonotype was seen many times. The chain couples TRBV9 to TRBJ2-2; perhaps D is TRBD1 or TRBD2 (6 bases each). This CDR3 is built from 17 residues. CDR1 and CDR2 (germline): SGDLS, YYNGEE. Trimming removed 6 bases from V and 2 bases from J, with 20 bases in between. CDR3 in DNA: TGTGCCAGCAACGAGGGGGGCCCTTCGCTTAACACCGGGGAGCTGTTTTTT. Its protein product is CASNEGGPSLNTGELFF.

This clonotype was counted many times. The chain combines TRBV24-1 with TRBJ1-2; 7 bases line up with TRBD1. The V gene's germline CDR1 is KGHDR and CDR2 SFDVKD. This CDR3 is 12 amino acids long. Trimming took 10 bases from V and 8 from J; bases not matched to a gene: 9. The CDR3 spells CATLGTAQGYTF. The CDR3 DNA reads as TGTGCCACTCTCGGGACAGCTCAAGGCTACACCTTC.

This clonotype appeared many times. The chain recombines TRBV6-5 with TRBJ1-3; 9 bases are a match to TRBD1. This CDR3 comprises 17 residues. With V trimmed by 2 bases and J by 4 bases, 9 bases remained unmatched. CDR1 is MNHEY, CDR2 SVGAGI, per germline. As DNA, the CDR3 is TGTGCCAGCAGTTACCCGGGACAGGGAACAGGAGGAAACACCATATATTTT. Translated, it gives CASSYPGQGTGGNTIYF.